These T cell receptor beta chains were read from a single sample in a study of human T cells and chemical hapten exposure. TCRdb independently ran MiXCR on the RACE reads; one entry per CDR3 protein. The sample includes tens of thousands of distinct CDR3 sequences, over 9% seen only once; the top ten take roughly a quarter. The starting material was whole blood, obtained in connection with sensitization to the hapten diphenylcyclopropenone (DPC). The receptors were gathered from a man in his forties or fifties with alopecia areata. Some clones in this sample may be carry-over from other donors' samples. Both conserved end residues are trimmed from each CDR3.

ASSRAPGYEQY | 11 | TRBV6-4
ASSLDMNYEQY | 11 | TRBV7-8
SAKGLAGVQQETQY | 14 | TRBV20-1
SARARRGINEQF | 12 | TRBV20-1
ASSLSGKETQY | 11 | TRBV7-2
ASSIASADTQY | 11 | TRBV7-9
ASSLEKRGLLTNYGYT | 16 | TRBV12-3/TRBV12-4
ASSPEGGNQPQH | 12 | TRBV5-1
ASHPRGQGVTGELF | 14 | TRBV19
ASSEVGLETQY | 11 | TRBV10-2
ASSTGGAVSYGYT | 13 | TRBV28
SVGGSVLDIQY | 11 | TRBV29-1
ASSHIAGGGTDTQY | 14 | TRBV14
ASSQDRLGRGNTGELF | 16 | TRBV4-1
ASSVESGTGGYEQY | 14 | TRBV9
ASSLLGGASSYNEQF | 15 | TRBV28
ASSRIRTENTEAF | 13 | TRBV2
ASSPTSGRTYNEQF | 14 | TRBV28
ASSYSRVGSHTEAF | 14 | TRBV6-6
ASSPTEGTEAF | 11 | TRBV18